These T cell receptor beta chains were read from a single sample in a study of cytomegalovirus exposure and HLA in healthy donors. Profiling relied on immunoSEQ multiplex PCR, and the TCRdb table lists in-frame clones only, not all of them. The top ten hold 1.3% of the sample, which has approximately 150,000 clones, over 75% seen once. The sequenced sample consisted of PBMCs. The receptor source for this set is a man aged 45-65 years in good health and CMV-seropositive. Each CDR3 is given with its conserved first and last residue. Fields, in order: clone size, D gene, J gene, V gene, CDR3 DNA, CDR3 protein. A D gene is named only where the DNA matches it firmly. For some rows the clone size is stated as once, few or many, or as a class when expanded; others skip it.

NA	NA	TRBJ1-5	TRBV28	TGTGCCAGCAGTTCCCCGGGAGGGTCCTATCAGCCCCAGCATTTT	CASSSPGGSYQPQHF
NA	TRBD2	TRBJ2-1	TRBV29-1	TGCAGCGTTGTGGGGACTAGCGGGAGAAGCTCCTACAATGAGCAGTTCTTC	CSVVGTSGRSSYNEQFF
once	NA	TRBJ2-3	TRBV4-3	TGCGCCAGCAGCCAAGAAGGAACGGGAGCCACAGATACGCAGTATTTT	CASSQEGTGATDTQYF
NA	NA	TRBJ2-5	TRBV28	TGTGCCAGCAGTTTAAACGGTTTCCAAGAGACCCAGTACTTC	CASSLNGFQETQYF
NA	TRBD2	TRBJ2-2	TRBV15	TGTGCCACCAGCAGAGATCGGAGGGGCGGGAGGAGGACCGGGGAGCTGTTTTTT	CATSRDRRGGRRTGELFF
NA	NA	TRBJ2-7	TRBV28	TGTGCCAGCAGTTTACCCTCGGGGTCCTCCTTTGAGCAGTACTTC	CASSLPSGSSFEQYF
NA	TRBD1	TRBJ1-1	TRBV27	TGTGCCAGCAGTAGAAACAGGGGAGAAGCTTTCTTT	CASSRNRGEAFF
NA	TRBD1	TRBJ2-3	TRBV11-2	TGTGCCAGCAGCAAGCGACAGGGCCTGTTGACAGATACGCAGTATTTT	CASSKRQGLLTDTQYF
NA	NA	TRBJ1-5	TRBV10-2	TGCGCCAGCAGTGAGTCTCTAGGGGCCAACCAGCCCCAGCATTTT	CASSESLGANQPQHF
NA	NA	TRBJ2-7	TRBV2	TGTGCCAGCTATATAGGGGGAGCCTACGAGCAGTACTTC	CASYIGGAYEQYF
NA	TRBD1	TRBJ2-5	TRBV6-5	TGTGCCAGCAGTCGGACAGGGGTCGGAGAGACCCAGTACTTC	CASSRTGVGETQYF
NA	TRBD1	TRBJ1-1	TRBV27	TGTGCTAGCTCTAGACCGGGACAGTTTTATACTGAAGCTTTCTTT	CASSRPGQFYTEAFF
few	NA	TRBJ1-2	TRBV4-1	TGCGCCAGCAGCCCCCGATACGACAGTACCGGCTACACCTTC	CASSPRYDSTGYTF
NA	NA	TRBJ2-5	TRBV7-9	TGTGCCAGCAGCTTTAGTTTGAGAGAGACCCAGTACTTC	CASSFSLRETQYF
NA	NA	TRBJ2-1	TRBV4-1	TGCGCCAGCAGTCAAGGGTGGGAGCGCACCTACAATGAGCAGTTCTTC	CASSQGWERTYNEQFF
NA	NA	TRBJ2-5	TRBV5-1	TGCGCCAGCAGCTTGGGACAGACTCCGAGTGGGGAGACCCAGTACTTC	CASSLGQTPSGETQYF
once	TRBD1	TRBJ1-5	TRBV30	TGTGCCTGGAGTGGGACAGGGGAGAATCAGCCCCAGCATTTT	CAWSGTGENQPQHF
NA	NA	TRBJ2-4	TRBV4-1	TGCGCCAGCAGCCAAAGGGGCCTTGGGGGCGGAAACATTCAGTACTTC	CASSQRGLGGGNIQYF
NA	NA	TRBJ1-4	TRBV28	TGTGCCAGCGAGGACAGACGAATTAATGAAAAACTGTTTTTT	CASEDRRINEKLFF
NA	TRBD1	TRBJ2-3	TRBV15	TGTGCCACCAGCCCTCGGGACAGGGGAACAGATACGCAGTATTTT	CATSPRDRGTDTQYF
NA	TRBD1	TRBJ1-1	TRBV9	TGTGCCAGCAGCGGACAAGACAGGGGAGTTGAAGCTTTCTTT	CASSGQDRGVEAFF
NA	TRBD2	TRBJ2-1	TRBV18	TGTGCCAGCTCGCCTACTAGCGGGGGAGTTAATGAGCAGTTCTTC	CASSPTSGGVNEQFF
few	NA	TRBJ2-7	TRBV27	TGTGCCAGCAGCAGGACTCAGGGGTTCTCCTACGAGCAGTACTTC	CASSRTQGFSYEQYF
few	TRBD2	TRBJ2-2	TRBV30	TGTGCCTGGAGTCCGGCGGGGGTAGATGGCACCGGGGAGCTGTTTTTT	CAWSPAGVDGTGELFF
few	NA	TRBJ1-1	TRBV11-2	TGTGCCAGCAGCTTATTAGGCAGGGTGGGGTCTGAAGCTTTCTTT	CASSLLGRVGSEAFF
NA	NA	TRBJ2-7	TRBV28	TGTGCCAGCAAGGGCTGGAGGGGTTTCGCCTACGAGCAGTACTTC	CASKGWRGFAYEQYF
NA	NA	TRBJ1-1	TRBV5-1	TGCGCCAGCAGCCGGTGGGTTCGGGGGGAAGCTTTCTTT	CASSRWVRGEAFF
NA	TRBD2	TRBJ2-1	TRBV28	TGTGCCAGCAGAATAAGTGATAGCGGGAGTAATGAGCAGTTCTTC	CASRISDSGSNEQFF
NA	TRBD1	TRBJ2-5	TRBV6-4	TGTGCCAGCAGTGACTTGACAGGGGGCGCTGAAAAGACCCAGTACTTC	CASSDLTGGAEKTQYF
NA	TRBD2	TRBJ2-1	TRBV7-2	TGTGCCAGCAGCCAAGGCTTAGCGGGGCAGGTCGATGAGCAGTTCTTC	CASSQGLAGQVDEQFF
few	TRBD1	TRBJ2-7	TRBV29-1	TGCAGCGTAAGAAGGGACAGAAGTTCCTACGAGCAGTACTTC	CSVRRDRSSYEQYF
NA	NA	TRBJ1-2	TRBV7-8	TGTGCCAGCAGCTTAGCGGGACAAATTTCAGGGTATGGCTACACCTTC	CASSLAGQISGYGYTF
NA	TRBD1	TRBJ1-2	TRBV5-8	TGTGCCAGCGGGGACAGATCGAAGGCCTACGGCCACACCTTC	CASGDRSKAYGHTF
few	NA	TRBJ1-6	TRBV6-6	TGTGCCAGCAGTTTCACGGCAGGGGATTCACCCCTCCACTTT	CASSFTAGDSPLHF
once	NA	TRBJ2-6	TRBV5-1	TGCGCCAGCAGCCTTTACACCTTGATCTCTGGGGCCAACGTCCTGACTTTC	CASSLYTLISGANVLTF
few	NA	TRBJ1-2	TRBV18	TGTGCCAGCTCACGACCCGACAGCTATGGCTACACCTTC	CASSRPDSYGYTF
NA	TRBD2	TRBJ2-3	TRBV28	TGTGCCAGCAGGCCGGGACTAGCGGACACAGATACGCAGTATTTT	CASRPGLADTDTQYF
NA	NA	TRBJ2-7	TRBV18	TGTGCCAGCTCACTCCCAGGGCGCTCCTACGAGCAGTACTTC	CASSLPGRSYEQYF
once	NA	TRBJ2-2	TRBV11-2	TGTGCCAGCAGCCCGACTCGGCGGGGCACCGGGGAGCTGTTTTTT	CASSPTRRGTGELFF
few	TRBD1	TRBJ1-2	TRBV28	TGTGCCAGCAGTTTAGGAGCAGGGGGCTATGGCTACACCTTC	CASSLGAGGYGYTF
NA	NA	TRBJ1-1	TRBV21-1	TGTGCCAGCAGCAAAGTTCGGGGAAGGACTGAAGCTTTCTTT	CASSKVRGRTEAFF
NA	TRBD1	TRBJ2-3	TRBV5-1	TGCGCCAGCACCAGACAGGGTATCACAGATACGCAGTATTTT	CASTRQGITDTQYF
few	TRBD2	TRBJ2-1	TRBV29-1	TGCAGCGTTGAAAGGACTAGCGGTTTCGGGGGGCAGTTCTTC	CSVERTSGFGGQFF
NA	TRBD2	TRBJ2-3	TRBV11-2	TGTGCCAGCAGCCGTCGACTAGCGGGGGCCACAGATACGCAGTATTTT	CASSRRLAGATDTQYF
NA	NA	TRBJ2-1	TRBV2	TGTGCCACCGCCGACAGGCTTAGAGATGAGCAGTTCTTC	CATADRLRDEQFF
NA	TRBD1	TRBJ2-7	TRBV9	TGTGCCAGCAGCGCGGGACAGGGCTCCTCTGAGCAGTACTTC	CASSAGQGSSEQYF
NA	NA	TRBJ2-7	TRBV7-7	TGTGCTAGCAGCGCCACAAGAAACTCCTACGAGCAGTACTTC	CASSATRNSYEQYF
NA	TRBD2	TRBJ2-7	TRBV5-1	TGCGCCAGCGAGCGGGAGGTGGATTCCTACGAGCAGTACTTC	CASEREVDSYEQYF
NA	NA	TRBJ2-7	TRBV6-1	TGTGCCAGCAGCCCAACGGTAGAGCAGTACTTC	CASSPTVEQYF
NA	NA	TRBJ2-5	TRBV19	TGTGCCAGTAGTATCGGCACAGTTAAAGAGACCCAGTACTTC	CASSIGTVKETQYF
NA	NA	TRBJ2-1	TRBV30	TGTGCCTCGCACCAACCGAGGAGTGAGCAGTTCTTC	CASHQPRSEQFF
few	NA	TRBJ2-2	TRBV9	TGTGCCAGCACTAAGACACCGAACACCGGGGAGCTGTTTTTT	CASTKTPNTGELFF
NA	TRBD2	TRBJ2-3	TRBV9	TGTGCCAGCAGCGTTGGGGGGGTTCGGGATACGCAGTATTTT	CASSVGGVRDTQYF
NA	TRBD1	TRBJ2-2	TRBV6-7	TGTGCCAGCAGTTACTCGGGAGACAGGGGGCGTGGGAAGGTCGCCGGGGAGCTGTTTTTT	CASSYSGDRGRGKVAGELFF
NA	NA	TRBJ1-1	TRBV10-3	TGTGCCGCCAGGGCCCATATGAACACTGAAGCTTTCTTT	CAARAHMNTEAFF
NA	TRBD1	TRBJ1-1	TRBV27	TGTGCCAGCAGGGGACAGGGAGTTGAAGCTTTCTTT	CASRGQGVEAFF
once	NA	TRBJ1-2	TRBV29-1	TGCAGCGTTGAATTGTGGGGGGATGGCTACACCTTC	CSVELWGDGYTF